A selection of T cell receptor beta chains follows, all from one sample in a study of identical twins. MiXCR was run by TCRdb on the 5' RACE reads, yielding one entry per CDR3 protein. In the table there are 550,000 to 700,000 distinct CDR3 sequences, over 8.5% of which are singletons. The data also belong to a second study, concerning yellow fever vaccine responses in identical twins.

The material sequenced was PBMCs. The receptors stem from a woman under 30 in good health. The CDR3 runs from the conserved cysteine through the conserved F or W. Each record gives: clone size, D gene, V gene, J gene, CDR3 protein, CDR3 DNA. D genes are given only for firm matches. Expanded clones get a size class; other rows say once, few or many, or leave the size out.

>few|TRBD2|TRBV28|TRBJ2-5
CASSLFRLAGPLETQYF
TGTGCCAGCAGTTTATTTCGGCTAGCGGGCCCCTTGGAGACCCAGTACTTC
>.|.|TRBV19|TRBJ2-4
CASSIMSGGGQNIQYF
TGTGCCAGTAGTATTATGTCCGGGGGCGGCCAAAACATTCAGTACTTC
>.|TRBD1|TRBV6-5|TRBJ2-6
CASSYSPGQPSSGANVLTF
TGTGCCAGCAGTTACTCGCCGGGACAGCCTAGCTCTGGGGCCAACGTCCTGACTTTC
>few|TRBD2|TRBV11-2|TRBJ2-7
CASSPRTLAGHSYEQYF
TGTGCCAGCAGCCCACGAACATTAGCGGGGCATTCCTACGAGCAGTACTTC
>.|.|TRBV20-1|TRBJ1-5
CSARRGAGPQPQHF
TGCAGTGCCCGACGAGGGGCAGGGCCGCAGCCCCAGCATTTT
>.|TRBD2|TRBV7-2|TRBJ2-3
CASSYVGGAGDTQYF
TGTGCCAGCAGCTACGTCGGGGGGGCTGGAGATACGCAGTATTTT
>.|TRBD2|TRBV4-2|TRBJ2-7
CASSPDETDKPGLAGRLAYEQYF
TGTGCCAGCAGCCCCGACGAAACAGACAAACCGGGACTAGCGGGAAGGCTCGCCTACGAGCAGTACTTC
>.|TRBD2|TRBV24-1|TRBJ2-3
CATSDRLAGAHPFTDTQYF
TGTGCCACCAGTGACCGACTAGCGGGGGCCCACCCGTTCACAGATACGCAGTATTTT
>few|TRBD1|TRBV6-1|TRBJ1-1
CASSLRQGPTEAFF
TGTGCCAGCAGCCTCAGACAGGGGCCCACTGAAGCTTTCTTT
>.|.|TRBV15|TRBJ2-7
CATSPPEGSYEQYF
TGTGCCACCAGCCCACCTGAGGGCTCCTACGAGCAGTACTTC
>.|TRBD2|TRBV7-8|TRBJ2-1
CASSPGTTAYNEQFF
TGTGCCAGCAGCCCAGGGACTACCGCCTACAATGAGCAGTTCTTC
>.|TRBD2|TRBV6-4|TRBJ2-3
CASSDSPSGGPRALDTQYF
TGTGCCAGCAGTGACTCACCTAGCGGGGGCCCAAGAGCCTTAGATACGCAGTATTTT
>.|.|TRBV3-1|TRBJ2-7
CASSQGGLAGSGEQYF
TGTGCCAGCAGCCAAGGAGGGTTGGCCGGCTCGGGCGAGCAGTACTTC
>many|TRBD2|TRBV4-3|TRBJ2-1
CASSHAQTSGRGNEQFF
TGCGCCAGCAGCCATGCCCAGACTAGCGGGAGAGGGAATGAGCAGTTCTTC
>many|.|TRBV20-1|TRBJ2-1
CSARGTNVPYNEQFF
TGCAGTGCTAGAGGGACGAATGTTCCCTACAATGAGCAGTTCTTC
>.|.|TRBV6-6|TRBJ1-5
CASRGLDGAPQHF
TGTGCCAGCAGAGGCCTGGACGGCGCGCCCCAGCATTTT
>many|.|TRBV5-1|TRBJ2-1
CASSLVGVSYNEQFF
TGCGCCAGCAGCTTGGTGGGGGTCTCCTACAATGAGCAGTTCTTC
>.|TRBD1|TRBV7-3|TRBJ2-3
CASSQLGQGATDTQYF
TGTGCCAGCAGCCAGCTCGGACAGGGTGCCACAGATACGCAGTATTTT
>.|.|TRBV11-2|TRBJ2-3
CASSARAAADTQYF
TGTGCCAGCAGCGCCCGGGCGGCGGCAGATACGCAGTATTTT
>.|.|TRBV28|TRBJ2-3
CASSSQAAGFTDTQYF
TGTGCCAGCAGTTCTCAGGCCGCCGGATTCACAGATACGCAGTATTTT
>many|TRBD2|TRBV20-1|TRBJ2-3
CSARAPIAGENTDTQYF
TGCAGTGCTAGAGCCCCTATAGCGGGAGAAAACACAGATACGCAGTATTTT
>few|.|TRBV29-1|TRBJ2-7
CSVGAGAPYEQYF
TGCAGCGTTGGGGCAGGGGCCCCCTACGAGCAGTACTTC
>.|.|TRBV29-1|TRBJ1-1
CSVPGPGTSGFF
TGCAGCGTCCCAGGACCCGGGACATCCGGTTTCTTT
>many|.|TRBV29-1|TRBJ2-5
CSVVWGQETQYF
TGCAGCGTTGTGTGGGGTCAAGAGACCCAGTACTTC
>few|TRBD2|TRBV9|TRBJ2-1
CASKFEAGGGSYNEQFF
TGTGCCAGCAAGTTTGAAGCGGGAGGGGGCTCCTACAATGAGCAGTTCTTC
>few|.|TRBV9|TRBJ2-4
CASSALQGAAKNIQYF
TGTGCCAGCAGCGCTCTACAGGGCGCCGCCAAAAACATTCAGTACTTC
>.|TRBD2|TRBV6-1|TRBJ2-7
CASSRLVSSGANSYEQYF
TGTGCCAGCAGTCGCCTCGTTTCTAGCGGGGCTAACTCCTACGAGCAGTACTTC
>.|.|TRBV7-3|TRBJ2-3
CASSSLPPDTQYF
TGTGCCAGCAGTTCCCTACCCCCAGATACGCAGTATTTT
>many|.|TRBV5-1|TRBJ1-6
CASSQTGSSYNSPLHF
TGCGCCAGCAGCCAAACAGGGAGCTCCTATAATTCACCCCTCCACTTT
>few|.|TRBV6-5|TRBJ1-2
CASSYSKGTRANYGYTF
TGTGCCAGCAGTTACTCGAAAGGGACTCGAGCTAACTATGGCTACACCTTC
>few|.|TRBV20-1|TRBJ1-6
CSAGDRPSYNSPLHF
TGCAGTGCTGGGGACCGACCTTCTTATAATTCACCCCTCCACTTT
>.|TRBD2|TRBV27|TRBJ2-3
CASSPGTSGRRDTQYF
TGTGCCAGCAGTCCCGGGACTAGCGGGAGAAGGGATACGCAGTATTTT
>many|TRBD2|TRBV9|TRBJ2-2
CASSTGLAGNTGELFF
TGTGCCAGCAGCACGGGACTAGCGGGAAACACCGGGGAGCTGTTTTTT
>.|.|TRBV20-1|TRBJ2-3
CSALGGGTDTQYF
TGCAGTGCCCTAGGAGGGGGGACAGATACGCAGTATTTT
>.|.|TRBV9|TRBJ1-2
CASSEVDRDFHRKDYGYTF
TGTGCCAGCAGCGAAGTGGACCGGGACTTCCACCGCAAGGACTATGGCTACACCTTC
>many|.|TRBV7-9|TRBJ2-1
CASSLRGDNEQFF
TGTGCCAGCAGCTTAAGGGGGGACAATGAGCAGTTCTTC
>.|.|TRBV29-1|TRBJ2-1
CSVDKDGGYNEQFF
TGCAGCGTTGATAAGGACGGAGGCTACAATGAGCAGTTCTTC
>few|.|TRBV5-1|TRBJ2-7
CASSLVTEREQYF
TGCGCCAGCAGCTTGGTCACAGAGAGGGAGCAGTACTTC
>.|TRBD1|TRBV12-3/TRBV12-4|TRBJ1-4
CASREGAKGEKLFF
TGTGCCAGCAGGGAGGGGGCGAAGGGTGAAAAACTGTTTTTT
>.|.|TRBV20-1|TRBJ2-1
CSARAGLTTNNEQFF
TGCAGTGCTAGAGCGGGACTTACAACGAACAATGAGCAGTTCTTC
>few|.|TRBV7-8|TRBJ1-5
CASSLDQGNQPQHF
TGTGCCAGCAGCTTAGACCAGGGAAATCAGCCCCAGCATTTT
>many|TRBD2|TRBV29-1|TRBJ2-7
CSVGEAGGQYF
TGCAGCGTTGGAGAAGCGGGGGGGCAGTACTTC
>few|.|TRBV6-1|TRBJ1-1
CASSLPGKGLTEAFF
TGTGCCAGCAGCCTGCCAGGGAAGGGTTTAACTGAAGCTTTCTTT
>.|TRBD2|TRBV24-1|TRBJ2-2
CATSDASGRRTGELFF
TGTGCCACCAGTGATGCAAGCGGGAGACGAACCGGGGAGCTGTTTTTT
>many|TRBD2|TRBV7-9|TRBJ2-1
CASSPSGRAVRYNEQFF
TGTGCCAGCAGCCCCAGCGGGAGGGCCGTTAGGTACAATGAGCAGTTCTTC
>.|.|TRBV5-6|TRBJ1-1
CASSLVRGMNTEAFF
TGTGCCAGCAGCTTGGTCCGGGGCATGAACACTGAAGCTTTCTTT
>.|.|TRBV3-1|TRBJ1-6
CASSQIPRRDFPLHF
TGTGCCAGCAGCCAAATCCCAAGGCGGGATTTCCCCCTCCACTTT
>.|.|TRBV7-2|TRBJ2-3
CASSLARGGVSGWENTQYF
TGTGCCAGCAGCTTAGCGAGGGGGGGGGTAAGCGGTTGGGAAAATACGCAGTATTTT
>.|TRBD2|TRBV5-1|TRBJ2-7
CASSLPGTSGEQYF
TGCGCCAGCAGCTTACCTGGGACTAGCGGCGAGCAGTACTTC
>many|TRBD1|TRBV24-1|TRBJ2-2
CATSDLTGGNTGELFF
TGTGCCACCAGTGATTTGACAGGGGGTAACACCGGGGAGCTGTTTTTT
>few|.|TRBV20-1|TRBJ2-7
CSARATSGMRGEQYF
TGCAGTGCTAGGGCAACCAGCGGGATGAGGGGGGAGCAGTACTTC
>few|.|TRBV2|TRBJ1-1
CASSVWSTEAFF
TGTGCCAGCAGTGTTTGGAGCACTGAAGCTTTCTTT